A single sample is the source of the 21 T cell receptor beta chains below, sequenced in a study of T-cell reconstitution after alpha-beta-depleted transplantation in children (dated by TCRdb to the mid-2010s). This specimen's treatment or condition label, interpreted: allogeneic hematopoietic cell transplantation with graft depleted of TCRalphabeta T cells and CD19 B cells. Libraries were constructed by PCR. These reads were obtained on an Illumina HiSeq 2500. To normalize quantification of the TCRbeta repertoire, the TCR libraries were built with molecular barcoding that relied on unique molecular identifiers. TCRdb's own reprocessing of the public reads used fastp at Q25 and MiXCR and kept productive beta chains. Under each unique CDR3 protein, matching rows form one entry showing the most common genes and DNA. Present in this sample are under 250,000 distinct CDR3 sequences, around 7% of which were seen just once. Together, the top ten hold about 5.9% of the sample.

Sample: PBMCs, taken before TCRalphabeta/CD19-depleted stem cell transplant. The receptors were gathered from a boy between 2 and 10 years old with acute lymphoblastic leukemia, due to receive a stem cell transplant.

In its sample, this clonotype was seen a few times. This rearrangement joins TRBV11-2 to TRBJ1-3; D perhaps matches TRBD1 (6 bases). Germline V gene data show CDR1 as SGHAT and CDR2 as FQNNGV. Between the trimmed V and J ends, which lost 4 bases and 0 bases, there was a span of 13 bases. The CDR3 loop spans 16 amino acids. CDR3 bases: TGTGCCAGCAGCTCTGCAGGACAGACCTCTGGAAACACCATATATTTT. Residues: CASSSAGQTSGNTIYF.

This clonotype appeared many times. The CDR3 protein is CSVPSGGPRDTQYF. The CDR3 DNA reads TGCAGCGTTCCCAGCGGGGGCCCCAGGGATACGCAGTATTTT. This chain joins TRBV29-1 and TRBJ2-3, with 8 bases matching TRBD2. Losses at the gene ends were 5 bases for V and 6 bases for J; bases not matched to a gene: 10. Germline lookup yields CDR1 SQVTM and CDR2 ANQGSEA. The CDR3 totals 14 residues.

This clonotype was detected ten times or more. The chain links TRBV20-1 to TRBJ1-5; tentative D call: TRBD1 (5 bases). Trimming took 0 bases from V and 5 from J, leaving 11 bases between them. The germline V gene encodes CDR1 DFQATT and CDR2 SNEGSKA (reference sequence). The CDR3 extends over 14 amino acids. The CDR3 DNA reads as TGCAGTGCTAGAGATGGGACGGGGCATCAGCCCCAGCATTTT. It translates to CSARDGTGHQPQHF.

This clonotype was counted ten times or more. The V call is TRBV12-3 or TRBV12-4, the J call TRBJ2-2; D is perhaps TRBD2 (6 bases). The CDR3 spans 15 residues. V lost 5 bases and J lost 3, with 13 bases in between. CDR3 protein: CASSPRGGHTGELFF. The CDR3 DNA reads TGTGCCAGCAGTCCACGGGGAGGCCACACCGGGGAGCTGTTTTTT.

In nucleotides, the CDR3 is TGTGCCAGCAGCCAAGCGGGACAGGGAGACAATGAGCAGTTCTTC. As protein: CASSQAGQGDNEQFF. The rearrangement uses TRBV3-1 and TRBJ2-1; 9 positions match TRBD1. After removal of 1 base from V and 5 bases from J, the junction contained 3 bases not matched to a gene. The length of the CDR3 is 15 residues. The germline CDR1 and CDR2 sequences are LGHDT and YNNKEL (reference sequence).

The sample holds many counts of this clonotype. This chain uses TRBV12-3 or TRBV12-4 with TRBJ2-1, with D hard to call. The CDR3 is made up of 15 amino acids. The ends were cut back, 6 bases at V and 6 bases at J, with 18 bases in the middle. CDR3 nucleotides: TGTGCCAGCAGGCCGAGTCCCGGACGGCGCAATGAGCAGTTCTTC. Translating gives CASRPSPGRRNEQFF.

Many counts were recorded for this clonotype. The rearrangement uses TRBV5-1 and TRBJ2-3; D is ambiguous. This CDR3 spans 14 amino acids. V was cut by 0 bases and J by 2 bases, with 7 bases left in between. Germline assignment: CDR1 SGHRS and CDR2 YFSETQ. This chain's CDR3 is CASSLGQYTDTQYF. DNA of the CDR3: TGCGCCAGCAGCTTGGGGCAATACACAGATACGCAGTATTTT. The complete variable domain, with remaining parts taken from reference TRBV5-1 and TRBJ2-3, reads KAGVTQTPRYLIKTRGQQVTLSCSPISGHRSVSWYQQTPGQGLQFLFEYFSETQRNKGNFPGRFSGRQFSNSRSEMNVSTLELGDSALYLCASSLGQYTDTQYFGPGTRLTVL.

In its sample, this clonotype was seen a few times. The V and J genes are TRBV2 and TRBJ2-7, with no clear D. The V end lost 3 bases, the J end lost 2 bases, and 11 bases lay between the germline ends. CDR1 SNHLY and CDR2 FYNNEI come from the germline V gene. The CDR3 consists of 14 residues. The CDR3 coding sequence is TGTGCCAGCAGTGATGGAGCTCCCCCCTACGAGCAGTACTTC. Translated: CASSDGAPPYEQYF.

This clonotype came up many times. This chain connects TRBV7-2 to TRBJ2-5, with D tentatively TRBD1 (6 bases). Germline-derived CDR1 and CDR2 are SGHTA and FQGNSA. Trimming removed 4 bases at V and 7 bases at J, with 16 bases between. The CDR3 is 14 amino acids. The CDR3 DNA reads TGTGCCAGCAGCTCCAACAGACAGGCGTCGACCCAGTACTTC. Protein product: CASSSNRQASTQYF.

The V call is TRBV12-3 or TRBV12-4, the J call TRBJ1-5; TRBD1 is a possible D gene (6 bases). V lost 8 bases to trimming and J lost 7 bases, with 18 bases between them. The CDR3 contains 14 residues. CDR3 nucleotides: TGTGCCAGCCGTCAGGGGATACAGGGACAGCCCCAGCATTTT. It encodes CASRQGIQGQPQHF.

CDR3 nucleotides: TGTGCCAGCAGCCTCAAGACAGGCCCTAGCACAGATACGCAGTATTTT. It encodes CASSLKTGPSTDTQYF. The genes are TRBV5-5 and TRBJ2-3; a weak D match, TRBD1 (6 bases). Trimming cost V 4 bases and J 0 bases, with 15 bases left between them. Germline V gene sequence: CDR1 SGHKS, CDR2 YYEKEE (reference sequence). CDR3 length equals 16 residues. The complete variable domain, with remaining parts taken from reference TRBV5-5 and TRBJ2-3, reads DAGVTQSPTHLIKTRGQQVTLRCSPISGHKSVSWYQQVLGQGPQFIFQYYEKEERGRGNFPDRFSARQFPNYSSELNVNALLLGDSALYLCASSLKTGPSTDTQYFGPGTRLTVL.

The table lists this clonotype with many counts. The chain joins TRBV7-9 to TRBJ2-5; no firm D call. Trimming stripped 5 bases from V and 0 bases from J, with 13 bases between. This CDR3 region has 15 residues. Germline loops: CDR1 SEHNR, CDR2 FQNEAQ (reference sequence). The CDR3, as DNA: TGTGCCAGCAGCCCCCGTCGTCAGAACCAAGAGACCCAGTACTTC. It specifies CASSPRRQNQETQYF.

This clonotype was counted ten times or more. The chain combines TRBV18 with TRBJ2-1; the D is unclear. The CDR3 is 12 amino acids. Trimming left V 3 bases short and J 5 bases short, with 5 bases between. The V gene's germline CDR1 is KGHSH and CDR2 LQKENI. The CDR3 sequence is CASSPANNEQFF. In nucleotides, the CDR3 is TGTGCCAGCTCACCGGCTAACAATGAGCAGTTCTTC.

This clonotype appeared many times. The gene calls are TRBV29-1 and TRBJ2-1; 8 bases match TRBD2. CDR1 and CDR2 (germline): SQVTM, ANQGSEA. CDR3 size: 14 residues. Unmatched junction bases numbered 15, after V lost 8 bases and J lost 9 bases. The CDR3 reads CSLTTSGGVGEQFF. DNA for the CDR3: TGCAGCTTGACGACCAGCGGGGGTGTTGGTGAGCAGTTCTTC.

This clonotype has at least ten counts. The chain employs TRBV7-9 and TRBJ2-3, with 9 bases matching TRBD2. Germline CDR1 SEHNR, CDR2 FQNEAQ (reference sequence). The CDR3 is 16 amino acids. V trimming: 1 base; J trimming: 2 bases; junction bases outside the gene matches: 4. CDR3 protein: CASSLGLAGNTDTQYF. The CDR3 nucleotides are TGTGCCAGCAGCTTAGGGCTAGCGGGGAACACAGATACGCAGTATTTT.

The gene calls are TRBV12-3 or TRBV12-4 and TRBJ2-7; D may correspond to TRBD1 or TRBD2 (6 bases each). V was pared by 7 bases and J by 6 bases, with 25 bases between. The CDR3 is 16 residues long. The CDR3 reads CASKGGSIPFASEQYF. CDR3 bases: TGTGCCAGCAAAGGGGGGTCTATCCCCTTTGCTAGCGAGCAGTACTTC.

This clonotype was recorded a few times. V and J are TRBV5-1 and TRBJ2-5; D uncertain. The germline V gene has CDR1 SGHRS and CDR2 YFSETQ. The V end lost 2 bases, the J end lost 3 bases, and 17 bases lay between the germline ends. This CDR3 is 16 amino acids long. The CDR3 DNA reads TGCGCCAGCAGCTTTACTCTTAGTCGGCCAGAAGAGACCCAGTACTTC. This encodes CASSFTLSRPEETQYF.

This clonotype was seen a few times. This chain joins TRBV10-3 and TRBJ2-3; a weak D match, TRBD1 (5 bases). Germline V lookup: CDR1 ENHRY, CDR2 SYGVKD. The V end was cut by 3 bases, the J end by 2 bases, with 12 bases between. CDR3 length: 15 amino acids. In DNA form, the CDR3 reads TGTGCCATCAGTGATAACGACAGACTCACAGATACGCAGTATTTT. Amino acid sequence: CAISDNDRLTDTQYF.

At least ten counts were recorded for this clonotype. CDR3 protein: CSARDGTTSADTQYF. Written as DNA, the CDR3 is TGCAGTGCTAGAGACGGAACCACTAGCGCAGATACGCAGTATTTT. The chain carries TRBV20-1 and TRBJ2-3; 7 bases align to TRBD2. Per the germline V gene, CDR1 is DFQATT and CDR2 is SNEGSKA (reference sequence). Trimming removed 0 bases from V and 4 bases from J; junction bases left unmatched: 7. This CDR3 region has 15 residues.

This clonotype was detected ten times or more. The CDR3 is CASTCYEQYF. The CDR3, as DNA: TGTGCCAGCACGTGCTACGAGCAGTACTTC. The J gene is TRBJ2-7, the V gene TRBV27, with no clear D. Trimming removed 7 bases at V and 3 bases at J, with 4 bases between. CDR1 MNHEY and CDR2 SMNVEV come from the germline V gene (reference sequence). This CDR3 is built from 10 residues.

The DNA for the CDR3 is TGTGCCAGCAGCTTTGGGGGGGGGGGACAGACCTACAATGAGCAGTTCTTC. It yields the protein CASSFGGGGQTYNEQFF. The V and J genes are TRBV7-9 and TRBJ2-1, with D possibly being TRBD1 or TRBD2 (7 bases each). The germline V gene encodes CDR1 SEHNR and CDR2 FQNEAQ (reference sequence). CDR3 length equals 17 residues. Trimming pared 3 bases from V and 2 bases from J, leaving 17 bases between.